The entry below describes one T cell receptor (beta chain). The entry originates in a study of CD8 T cells in Susac syndrome. The RNA, roughly 0.45 to 1 ug, was put through reverse transcription using random hexamers. An immunoSEQ multiplex PCR amplified TCR beta CDR3 over 54 Vbeta and 13 Jbeta. MiXCR was run by TCRdb on the immunoSEQ multiplex PCR reads, yielding one entry per CDR3 protein. The sample yields 300,000 or so distinct CDR3 sequences, approximately 90% seen once. Trimming at V came to 7 bases and at J to 5 bases, leaving 10 bases not matched to a gene. The CDR3 totals 14 residues. V gene TRBV12-3 or TRBV12-4 combines with J gene TRBJ1-1; 7 bases agree with TRBD1. Sequencing was done on a sample of CD4+ T cells from PBMCs. This TCR came from a human donor with multiple sclerosis. CDR3 residues: CASTLLTGLTEAFF. CDR3 in DNA: TGTGCCAGCACACTCCTGACAGGGCTGACTGAAGCTTTCTTT.